The 18 T cell receptor beta chains below were found in one sample sequenced in a study of control samples from healthy donors and cancer patients. Generated by immunoSEQ multiplex PCR, the TCRdb table keeps only in-frame clones and is missing some. The sample shows some 25,000 clones, approximately 78% of them seen only once. Sequenced input: PBMCs. Source of these receptors: a man aged 60-69 years with colorectal cancer.

The J gene is TRBJ1-3, the V gene TRBV6-1; TRBD1 agrees at 7 bases. J lost 2 bases, V lost 2 bases, and 12 bases had no gene match. The CDR3 has 18 amino acids. Germline V lookup: CDR1 MNHNS, CDR2 SASEGT. The CDR3 sequence: CASSESGRGKLAGNTIYF. CDR3 in DNA: TGTGCCAGCAGTGAATCGGGCAGGGGGAAATTAGCTGGAAACACCATATATTTT.

The chain combines TRBV19 with TRBJ1-1, with 7 bases identical to TRBD1. Germline V gene lookup returns CDR1 LNHDA and CDR2 SQIVND (reference sequence). J was trimmed by 0 bases and V by 4 bases; bases with no gene match: 2. This CDR3 has 14 amino acids. The CDR3 DNA follows: TGTGCCAGTAGTACGGGGACAGTGAACACTGAAGCTTTCTTT. This sequence encodes CASSTGTVNTEAFF.

This chain connects TRBV7-8 to TRBJ1-1; D not resolved. Trimming shortened V by 2 bases and J by 7 bases, and 14 bases separated the two germline ends. The CDR3 totals 14 residues. The germline V gene has CDR1 SGHVS and CDR2 FQNEAQ. The DNA of the CDR3 is TGTGCCAGCAGCTTAACCCCCCCAACAGATGAAGCTTTCTTT. Translating gives CASSLTPPTDEAFF. Looking up the rest from reference TRBV7-8 and TRBJ1-1 gives the full variable domain: GAGVSQSPRYKVAKRGQDVALRCDPISGHVSLFWYQQALGQGPEFLTYFQNEAQLDKSGLPSDRFFAERPEGSVSTLKIQRTQQEDSAVYLCASSLTPPTDEAFFGQGTRLTVV.

The chain carries TRBV27 and TRBJ2-2; 7 nucleotides match TRBD2. In germline, CDR1 is MNHEY, CDR2 SMNVEV (reference sequence). The ends lost 9 bases at V and 6 bases at J; junction bases unmatched: 7. This CDR3 spans 13 amino acids. The CDR3 DNA reads as TGTGCCAGTACTTCAGGGAGGGCCGGGGAGCTGTTTTTT. Protein product: CASTSGRAGELFF.

This clone was counted a few times. This sequence joins TRBV5-1 and TRBJ1-1; 10 bases are a match to TRBD1. The CDR3 is 15 amino acids. The V gene's germline CDR1 is SGHRS and CDR2 YFSETQ. The V and J ends lost 3 bases and 8 bases, in that order; junction bases with no gene match: 10. CDR3 sequence: CASSSAFPGQGEAFF. In nucleotides, the CDR3 is TGCGCCAGCAGCTCCGCATTCCCGGGACAGGGGGAAGCTTTCTTT.

This clone was observed once. The rearrangement joins TRBV11-2 to TRBJ2-1, with D perhaps matching TRBD1 (6 bases). CDR1 SGHAT and CDR2 FQNNGV come from the germline V gene. The CDR3 extends over 13 amino acids. The V end lost 4 bases, the J end lost 5 bases, and 9 bases lay between the germline ends. The CDR3 nucleotides are TGTGCCAGCAGCTCAGACAGGAACAATGAGCAGTTCTTC. It is translated as CASSSDRNNEQFF.

This clone is medium-sized in the sample. This sequence joins TRBV5-1 and TRBJ2-7, with 12 bases that match TRBD1. Germline CDR1 SGHRS, CDR2 YFSETQ. This CDR3 contains 15 residues. The junction had 8 bases not matched to a gene; V was cut back by 4 bases and J by 6 bases. CDR3 DNA: TGCGCCAGCAGCACGGGACAGGGGGCTACTGGCGAGCAGTACGTC. Its protein is CASSTGQGATGEQYV.

V gene TRBV6-6 combines with J gene TRBJ2-2; D is perhaps TRBD1 (5 bases). There are 14 residues in the CDR3. The germline V and J ends were trimmed by 8 bases and 3 bases, with 13 bases remaining between them. The V gene's germline CDR1 is MNHNY and CDR2 SVGAGI (reference sequence). Here the CDR3 DNA reads TGTGCCAGCTCCGAGCAGGGCGACACCGGGGAGCTGTTTTTT. It codes for CASSEQGDTGELFF.

This clone was counted only a few times. CDR3 residues: CASSPDYSEYNEQFF. DNA for the CDR3: TGCGCCAGCAGTCCTGACTACAGTGAGTACAATGAGCAGTTCTTC. This sequence joins TRBV5-1 and TRBJ2-1, with D tentatively TRBD2 (5 bases). The length of the CDR3 is 15 residues. Trimming took 5 bases from V and 4 from J, leaving 16 bases between them. Germline values: CDR1 SGHRS, CDR2 YFSETQ.

The chain links TRBV7-8 to TRBJ1-1; D is unclear. The CDR3 has 15 amino acids. In germline, CDR1 is SGHVS, CDR2 FQNEAQ. V was shortened by 2 bases and J by 3 bases, with 13 bases between the two germline ends. The CDR3 reads CASSLNTVEDTEAFF. CDR3 bases: TGTGCCAGCAGCTTAAATACGGTGGAGGACACTGAAGCTTTCTTT.

This clone was seen once. The chain is built from TRBV6-5 and TRBJ2-1, with D perhaps matching TRBD1 or TRBD2 (5 bases each). The V and J ends lost 2 bases and 9 bases respectively, with 17 bases between them. The length of the CDR3 is 15 residues. Germline-derived CDR1 and CDR2 are MNHEY and SVGAGI. The CDR3 nucleotides read TGTGCCAGCAGTTACGTACCCGAGGGACCGAGTGAGCAGTTCTTC. Amino acids: CASSYVPEGPSEQFF.

In DNA form, the CDR3 reads TGCGCCAGCAGCTTGATGGGGTCAACTGGAAACACCATATATTTT. Amino acids: CASSLMGSTGNTIYF. The chain links TRBV5-1 to TRBJ1-3; no firm D call. The CDR3 runs to 15 residues. Germline V gene sequence: CDR1 SGHRS, CDR2 YFSETQ. V dropped 1 base and J dropped 2 bases, with 10 bases sitting between them.

The chain employs TRBV5-1 and TRBJ2-2; 8 nucleotides align to TRBD1. Germline lookup yields CDR1 SGHRS and CDR2 YFSETQ. V lost 0 bases to trimming and J lost 6 bases; unmatched junction nucleotides: 4. The CDR3 runs 15 residues. CDR3 residues: CASSLDVRGPGELFF. CDR3 DNA sequence: TGCGCCAGCAGCTTGGATGTCAGGGGGCCCGGGGAGCTGTTTTTT.

V gene TRBV7-9 combines with J gene TRBJ2-5, with D perhaps TRBD2 (5 bases). Trimming stripped 3 bases from V and 2 bases from J, with 10 bases between. CDR1 and CDR2 from the germline V gene are SEHNR and FQNEAQ (reference sequence). The CDR3 runs 14 residues. The CDR3 DNA is TGTGCCAGCAGCTTCGCCGGGGTTCAAGAGACCCAGTACTTC. Protein: CASSFAGVQETQYF.

This clone was recorded a few times. The chain employs TRBV7-9 and TRBJ1-1; D uncertain. Germline V gene sequence: CDR1 SEHNR, CDR2 FQNEAQ (reference sequence). This CDR3 has 12 amino acids. The germline V and J ends were trimmed by 1 base and 8 bases, with 8 bases remaining between them. The CDR3 protein is CASSLGVGEAFF. CDR3 in DNA: TGTGCCAGCAGCTTAGGAGTAGGGGAAGCTTTCTTT.

The chain carries TRBV19 and TRBJ1-2, with D hard to call. The germline V gene encodes CDR1 LNHDA and CDR2 SQIVND (reference sequence). The germline V and J ends were trimmed by 3 bases and 5 bases, with 16 bases remaining between them. This CDR3 is 15 amino acids long. The CDR3 region is CASSIMLRGYYGYTF. CDR3 sequence (DNA): TGTGCCAGTAGTATTATGCTTCGCGGCTATTATGGCTACACCTTC.

The V and J genes are TRBV11-2 and TRBJ1-2; D possibly corresponds to TRBD1 (5 bases). CDR1 and CDR2 from the germline V gene are SGHAT and FQNNGV. Trimming left V 0 bases short and J 8 bases short, with 13 bases between. This CDR3 region has 14 residues. DNA of the CDR3: TGTGCCAGCAGCTTAGATTTAAGCTGGGGCGGCTACACCTTC. It translates to CASSLDLSWGGYTF.

V gene TRBV29-1 combines with J gene TRBJ1-1; no clear D gene. The V end was cut by 4 bases, the J end by 1 base, with 16 bases between. Germline V gene sequence: CDR1 SQVTM, CDR2 ANQGSEA. The CDR3 runs 15 residues. The CDR3 DNA is TGCAGCGTTGCCGGGGAGGGTGGAACGAACACTGAAGCTTTCTTT. Its translation is CSVAGEGGTNTEAFF.